Listed here are 26 T cell receptor beta chains from one sample, sequenced in a study of Tregs in tolerant kidney transplant recipients. Data came from immunoSEQ multiplex PCR; TCRdb stores just in-frame clones and leaves some out. Its listing shows about 48,000 clones. The sample in question was CD4+ T cells from blood, obtained before the transplant. The receptors here all came from a human donor who received a combined kidney and bone marrow transplant.

Regarding this clone: The read ends 3 residues early relative to the CDR3; the germline J gene fills the gap. The J gene is TRBJ1-2, the V gene TRBV30; 7 nucleotides line up with TRBD1. The CDR3 contains 14 residues. V dropped 2 bases and J dropped 3; count of bases not matched to a gene: 6. CDR1 GTSNPN and CDR2 SVGIG come from the germline V gene (reference sequence). The CDR3 sequence: CAWSMDRSYYGYTF. CDR3 DNA (partial): TGTGCCTGGAGTATGGACAGGAGCTACTATGGC.

About this clone: The CDR3 end falls 3 residues outside the read, so it is completed with the germline J gene. This rearrangement joins TRBV6-1 to TRBJ1-1, with 8 nucleotides matching TRBD1. CDR1 and CDR2 (germline): MNHNS, SASEGT. CDR3 length: 14 amino acids. V shed 3 bases and J 5 bases; nucleotides not matched to a gene: 5. The sequenced CDR3 bases are TGTGCCAGCAGTGATACAGGGGGTTGGACTGAA. Amino acid sequence: CASSDTGGWTE. The full CDR3 is CASSDTGGWTEAFF.

A word on this clone: The sequenced fragment ends 3 residues before the CDR3 boundary, so the rest is inferred from the germline J gene. V usage is TRBV30 and J usage is TRBJ1-5; a possible D gene is TRBD1 (5 bases). The length of the CDR3 is 13 residues. Per the germline V gene, CDR1 is GTSNPN and CDR2 is SVGIG (reference sequence). V was pared by 6 bases and J by 4 bases, with 13 bases between. CDR3 sequence: CACRQGVNQPQHF. The DNA read from the CDR3 is TGTGCCTGTCGTCAAGGGGTTAATCAGCCC.

In the case of this clone: The missing CDR3 end, 3 residues past where the read stops, is filled in from the germline J gene. This rearrangement joins TRBV18 to TRBJ1-4, with D perhaps matching TRBD1 (5 bases). The CDR3 sequence is 15 residues long. Per germline, CDR1 KGHSH and CDR2 LQKENI. V lost 2 bases and J lost 6, with 13 bases in between. The chain's CDR3 is CASSPTHQGHEKLFF. The covered CDR3 bases are TGTGCCAGCTCACCAACGCATCAGGGCCATGAAAAA.

Partial CDR3 DNA: TGTGCCAGCAGAACCGGGACAGCCCGCTCCTACGAG. This gives the protein CASRTGTARSYE. The full CDR3 protein is CASRTGTARSYEQYF. The rearrangement links TRBV6-2 or TRBV6-3 to TRBJ2-7, with TRBD1 matching over 7 bases. The CDR3 end is not reached by the read, which stops 3 residues before it; the germline J gene fills it in. Germline V gives CDR1 MNHEY, CDR2 SVGEGT. V trimming: 6 bases; J trimming: 0 bases; junction bases outside the gene matches: 8. The CDR3 loop spans 15 amino acids.

A word on this clone: The read stops 3 residues short of the end of the CDR3; the missing end is completed from the germline J gene. V and J are TRBV7-3 and TRBJ2-3, with 7 bases fitting TRBD1. The J segment lost 2 bases and the V segment lost 8 bases, leaving 10 bases of the junction unmatched. CDR3 size: 15 residues. Germline V gene lookup returns CDR1 SGHTA and CDR2 FQGTGA. The CDR3 is CASSDVDRFTDTQYF. The CDR3 DNA, read in part, is TGTGCCAGCTCTGATGTGGACAGGTTCACAGATACG.

As to this clone: The CDR3 end falls 3 residues outside the read, so it is completed with the germline J gene. Other DNA sequences from this sample encode an identical CDR3 as well. The chain is built from TRBV7-3 and TRBJ2-3; TRBD2 is a possible D gene (6 bases). V gave up 5 bases and J gave up 0 bases, with 9 bases separating them. The germline CDR1 and CDR2 sequences are SGHTA and FQGTGA. This CDR3 has 14 amino acids. The CDR3 bases that were read are TGTGCCAGCAGCCCTGGGACTAGCACAGATACG. Its translation: CASSPGTSTDT. The full CDR3 reads CASSPGTSTDTQYF.

On this clone: The read ends 3 residues shy of where the CDR3 ends; the end is completed using the germline J gene. This rearrangement joins TRBV20-1 to TRBJ2-3; TRBD1 aligns across 11 bases. This CDR3 has 15 amino acids. V dropped 3 bases and J dropped 4; count of bases not matched to a gene: 6. Germline lookup yields CDR1 DFQATT and CDR2 SNEGSKA (reference sequence). CDR3 bases read: TGCAGTGCTAGCAGCCGGACAGGGGGCTCAGATACG. Amino acid sequence: CSASSRTGGSDT. The full CDR3 is CSASSRTGGSDTQYF.

Turning to this clone: With the read ending 3 residues before the CDR3 end, the germline J gene is used to fill in that end. The chain employs TRBV5-5 and TRBJ1-4; a possible D gene is TRBD1 (5 bases). The CDR3 is 15 amino acids. Between the trimmed V and J ends, which lost 1 base and 3 bases, there was a span of 10 bases. Germline lookup yields CDR1 SGHKS and CDR2 YYEKEE (reference sequence). The CDR3 DNA, read in part, is TGTGCCAGCAGCTTGCCGGACAAATCTAATGAAAAA. Protein product: CASSLPDKSNEK. The entire CDR3 protein is CASSLPDKSNEKLFF. The full variable domain, in which reference TRBV5-5 and TRBJ1-4 provide the parts outside the CDR3, is DAGVTQSPTHLIKTRGQQVTLRCSPISGHKSVSWYQQVLGQGPQFIFQYYEKEERGRGNFPDRFSARQFPNYSSELNVNALLLGDSALYLCASSLPDKSNEKLFFGSGTQLSVL.

Details on this clone: The read stops 3 residues short of the end of the CDR3; the missing end is completed from the germline J gene. Other DNA sequences of this sample code for an identical CDR3. The V gene is TRBV30, the J gene TRBJ1-1; weak D call: TRBD1 (5 bases). The germline CDR1 and CDR2 sequences are GTSNPN and SVGIG (reference sequence). The CDR3 totals 12 residues. The CDR3 region is CAWGHGGGEAFF. The part of the CDR3 DNA that was read is TGTGCCTGGGGCCACGGGGGAGGCGAA.

Comments on this clone: The missing CDR3 end, 3 residues past where the read stops, is filled in from the germline J gene. V and J are TRBV5-4 and TRBJ2-1, with 15 nucleotides matching TRBD2. V trimming: 0 bases; J trimming: 9 bases; junction bases outside the gene matches: 4. Germline V lookup: CDR1 SGHNT, CDR2 YYREEE (reference sequence). This CDR3 has 16 amino acids. This chain's CDR3 is CASSLGTSGRAGEQFF. CDR3 DNA, as far as it was read: TGTGCCAGCAGCTTGGGGACTAGCGGGAGGGCGGGTGAG.

Comment on this clone: Sequencing ends 3 residues short of the CDR3 end; the germline J gene provides the rest. The V call is TRBV5-1, the J call TRBJ1-2; TRBD1 aligns across 8 bases. The CDR3 runs to 15 residues. The V gene's germline CDR1 is SGHRS and CDR2 YFSETQ. The trim removed 4 bases at V and 7 bases at J, leaving 12 bases unmatched. CDR3 residues: CASSQIPGGESGYTF. The covered CDR3 bases are TGCGCCAGCAGCCAAATCCCAGGGGGCGAGAGTGGC. The whole variable domain, remainder taken from reference TRBV5-1 and TRBJ1-2, is KAGVTQTPRYLIKTRGQQVTLSCSPISGHRSVSWYQQTPGQGLQFLFEYFSETQRNKGNFPGRFSGRQFSNSRSEMNVSTLELGDSALYLCASSQIPGGESGYTFGSGTRLTVV.

A word on this clone: The read is 3 residues too short to cover the CDR3 end, so that end is filled in from the germline J gene. This chain connects TRBV6-2 or TRBV6-3 to TRBJ2-4; 10 bases line up with TRBD2. Germline V gene lookup returns CDR1 MNHEY and CDR2 SVGEGT. The CDR3 contains 15 residues. J was trimmed by 6 bases and V by 6 bases; bases with no gene match: 8. This chain's CDR3 is CASREDLAGGNIQYF. The covered CDR3 bases are TGTGCCAGCAGGGAAGATTTAGCGGGAGGAAACATT.

As regards this clone: The read finishes 3 residues shy of the CDR3 end, and the germline J gene is used to complete it. The V gene is TRBV7-9, the J gene TRBJ2-1, with D possibly being TRBD2 (7 bases). Deletions cut 0 bases from V and 7 bases from J, with 10 bases between. Germline V gives CDR1 SEHNR, CDR2 FQNEAQ (reference sequence). CDR3 length: 14 amino acids. CDR3 amino acids: CASSLAEGGNEQFF. The DNA read from the CDR3 is TGTGCCAGCAGCTTAGCGGAGGGGGGGAATGAG.

Note on this clone: The CDR3 end is not reached by the read, which stops 3 residues before it; the germline J gene fills it in. The chain is built from TRBV30 and TRBJ1-5; D unclear. The CDR3 spans 13 residues. Trimming left V 5 bases short and J 1 base short, with 9 bases between. Per germline, CDR1 GTSNPN and CDR2 SVGIG (reference sequence). Partial CDR3 DNA: TGTGCCTGGGGTACAGAGAGCAATCAGCCC. As protein: CAWGTESNQP. The full CDR3 reads CAWGTESNQPQHF.

To note about this clone: The missing CDR3 end, 3 residues past where the read stops, is filled in from the germline J gene. The chain couples TRBV5-1 to TRBJ2-7, with 13 bases fitting TRBD2. J lost 6 bases, V lost 5 bases, and 8 bases had no gene match. This CDR3 region has 15 residues. Germline values: CDR1 SGHRS, CDR2 YFSETQ. CDR3: CASRLGTSGILEQYF. The CDR3 bases that were read are TGCGCCAGCAGGCTCGGGACTAGCGGGATCCTCGAG.

A word on this clone: The read gets to within 3 residues of the CDR3 end, and the germline J gene fills in the rest. The rearrangement joins TRBV29-1 to TRBJ2-7; 10 nucleotides line up with TRBD2. The V segment lost 3 bases and the J segment 5 bases; nucleotides outside the gene matches: 7. CDR1 is SQVTM, CDR2 ANQGSEA, per germline. This CDR3 comprises 14 residues. CDR3 DNA (partial): TGCAGCGTTGACGGTGGACTAGCGGCCGACGAG. Translation: CSVDGGLAADE. The full CDR3 protein reads CSVDGGLAADEQYF.

With regard to this clone: The CDR3 end falls 3 residues outside the read, so it is completed with the germline J gene. J is TRBJ2-5 and V is TRBV5-4; TRBD2 aligns across 13 bases. V lost 4 bases and J lost 6; bases outside the gene matches: 6. Germline V lookup: CDR1 SGHNT, CDR2 YYREEE (reference sequence). This CDR3 comprises 15 residues. The CDR3 DNA, read in part, is TGTGCCAGCAGCCTCACTAGCGGGAGGGGGAAGACC. Its protein product is CASSLTSGRGKT. The full CDR3 protein is CASSLTSGRGKTQYF.

Regarding this clone: Sequencing ends 3 residues short of the CDR3 end; the germline J gene provides the rest. V gene TRBV5-1 combines with J gene TRBJ2-7, with D perhaps matching TRBD1 (6 bases). In germline, CDR1 is SGHRS, CDR2 YFSETQ. The CDR3 totals 15 residues. With 5 bases removed from V and 0 bases from J, the gap between germline ends came to 15 bases. CDR3 protein: CASRERQDLSYEQYF. CDR3 DNA (partial): TGCGCCAGCAGGGAGAGACAGGACCTCTCCTACGAG.

As to this clone: The read gets to within 3 residues of the CDR3 end, and the germline J gene fills in the rest. V gene TRBV5-1 combines with J gene TRBJ1-1; tentative D call: TRBD1 (5 bases). The germline V gene has CDR1 SGHRS and CDR2 YFSETQ. The CDR3 is 13 amino acids. The V end lost 1 base, the J end lost 3 bases, and 7 bases lay between the germline ends. This chain's CDR3 is CASSLTGDTEAFF. The covered CDR3 bases are TGCGCCAGCAGCTTGACGGGGGACACTGAA.

As for this clone: The CDR3 goes on 3 residues after the read ends, and that part is filled in from the germline J gene. The gene calls are TRBV20-1 and TRBJ1-4; 7 bases are a match to TRBD1. V was pared by 4 bases and J by 4 bases, with 12 bases of the junction left unmatched. This CDR3 is 16 amino acids long. Looked up from germline, CDR1 is DFQATT and CDR2 is SNEGSKA (reference sequence). The CDR3 protein is CSATRLLGQRNEKLFF. The sequenced CDR3 bases are TGCAGTGCTACCCGTCTTCTGGGACAGCGTAATGAAAAA.

Regarding this clone: The CDR3 goes on 3 residues after the read ends, and that part is filled in from the germline J gene. The genes are TRBV18 and TRBJ2-2, with D possibly matching TRBD2 (5 bases). CDR3 length: 16 amino acids. V lost 3 bases and J 2 bases, leaving 13 bases between the germline ends. The V gene's germline CDR1 is KGHSH and CDR2 LQKENI. The DNA read from the CDR3 is TGTGCCAGCTCACCGAGGGCCGAAGCAAACACCGGGGAG. This sequence encodes CASSPRAEANTGE. The full CDR3 protein is CASSPRAEANTGELFF.

This CDR3 is CATLDRLAGNNEQFF. The sequenced CDR3 bases are TGTGCCACCTTGGACAGACTAGCGGGCAACAATGAG. The chain couples TRBV19 to TRBJ2-1; TRBD2 matches 10 bases. The read gets to within 3 residues of the CDR3 end, and the germline J gene fills in the rest. The CDR3 loop spans 15 amino acids. Germline V lookup: CDR1 LNHDA, CDR2 SQIVND (reference sequence). Losses at the gene ends were 10 bases for V and 5 bases for J; bases not matched to a gene: 11.

About this clone: Read coverage stops 3 residues before the CDR3 terminus; the germline J gene supplies the remainder. The V gene is TRBV20-1, the J gene TRBJ2-1; perhaps TRBD1 as D (6 bases). Deletions cut 3 bases from V and 3 bases from J, with 24 bases between. CDR1 DFQATT and CDR2 SNEGSKA come from the germline V gene (reference sequence). The CDR3 has 18 residues. Partial CDR3 DNA: TGCAGTGCTAGGCCCCTCTTGGGGGCGAGTAAAAACTACAATGAG. Amino acids: CSARPLLGASKNYNE. The entire CDR3 protein is CSARPLLGASKNYNEQFF.

As to this clone: Read data end 3 residues before the CDR3 end; the end is taken from the germline J gene. The V call is TRBV5-1, the J call TRBJ2-7; TRBD2 matches at 9 bases. The CDR3 contains 13 residues. With 4 bases clipped from V and 4 bases from J, the junction kept 3 bases outside the gene matches. Germline CDR1 reads SGHRS; CDR2 reads YFSETQ. CDR3 residues: CASSLTSGYEQYF. CDR3 DNA, as far as it was read: TGCGCCAGCAGCCTGACTAGCGGTTACGAG.

In the case of this clone: The CDR3 end is not reached by the read, which stops 3 residues before it; the germline J gene fills it in. The identical CDR3 is also encoded by other nucleotide sequences in the sample. The chain recombines TRBV30 with TRBJ2-3, with 11 bases identical to TRBD2. CDR1 is GTSNPN and CDR2 is SVGIG in the germline V gene (reference sequence). This CDR3 region has 14 residues. V gave up 2 bases and J gave up 3 bases; unmatched junction bases: 1. Incomplete CDR3 DNA: TGTGCCTGGAGTATAGCGGGAGGGACAGATACG. It codes for CAWSIAGGTDT. The whole CDR3 protein reads CAWSIAGGTDTQYF.